This T cell receptor (beta chain) was identified during a study of T cells in Graves' hyperthyroidism and ophthalmopathy. The TCR beta CDR3 regions underwent amplification using RNA transcripts as the source. First-round RT-PCR with HTBI primers amplified the TCR CDR3 region. MiXCR, run by TCRdb on the multiplex PCR reads, gives a single entry per CDR3 protein. The data show 300,000 to 400,000 distinct CDR3 sequences, about 21% seen once. Germline CDR1 and CDR2: LGHDT and YNNKEL (reference sequence). Trimming removed 3 bases from V and 6 bases from J, with 12 bases in between. CDR3 size: 14 residues. The study based diagnoses on clinical symptoms, serum thyroxine and TRAb, thyroid ultrasound and orbital computed tomography. Study outcomes and limitations: With a median lead of around 6.7 months before onset, the model predicted ophthalmopathy.

This clonotype was seen at least ten times. Antigen: not known. The TCR comes from a woman between 45 and 65 years old with Graves' hyperthyroidism. This chain connects TRBV3-1 to TRBJ2-4; D tentatively reads TRBD1 or TRBD2 (5 bases each). Sequences were obtained from blood. The CDR3 spells CASSHGVTGNIQYF. Written as DNA, the CDR3 is TGTGCCAGCAGCCACGGGGTAACAGGAAACATTCAGTACTTC.